This entry lists 20 T cell receptor beta chains sequenced from one sample in a study of blood T cell repertoires in COVID-19. TCRdb's table, derived via immunoSEQ multiplex PCR, lists solely in-frame clones and lacks some. The profile shows approximately 120,000 clones, about 80% of them singletons. Sequencing was carried out using peripheral blood. Receptors were obtained from a woman aged 45-60 years with acute or convalescent COVID-19.

As regards this clone: The junction and the germline gene differ at one end; a read error may be behind it. The gene calls are TRBV7-7 and TRBJ2-7, with 9 bases lining up with TRBD1. Germline CDR1 is SSHAT and CDR2 is FNYEAQ (reference sequence). The CDR3 has 14 residues. In nucleotides, the CDR3 is TGTGCTAGCAGCTTCGGACAGGGGAACCACGAGCAGTACTTC. It codes for CASSFGQGNHEQYF.

This clone was observed once. Written as DNA, the CDR3 is TGTGCCACCAGCAGAGTCCAGACACAGAACACTGAAGCTTTCTTT. It yields the protein CATSRVQTQNTEAFF. The J gene is TRBJ1-1, the V gene TRBV15, with unresolved D. In germline, CDR1 is LNHNV, CDR2 YYDKDF (reference sequence). The CDR3 totals 15 residues. Trimming shortened V by 1 base and J by 1 base, and 10 bases separated the two germline ends.

The chain recombines TRBV7-6 with TRBJ2-2; TRBD2 matches 9 bases. The CDR3 is 17 residues long. Germline V lookup: CDR1 SGHVS, CDR2 FNYEAQ. V was clipped by 5 bases and J by 3 bases; unmatched bases: 10. CDR3 in amino acids: CASSQAVTSGHTGELFF. CDR3 sequence (DNA): TGTGCCAGCAGCCAGGCCGTCACTAGCGGGCACACCGGGGAGCTGTTTTTT.

The chain employs TRBV5-5 and TRBJ1-4, with D possibly TRBD1 on 6 matching bases. Trimming stripped 3 bases from V and 8 bases from J, with 17 bases between. This CDR3 is 15 amino acids long. The germline V gene has CDR1 SGHKS and CDR2 YYEKEE (reference sequence). DNA for the CDR3: TGTGCCAGCAGCTCGATCGGGGGGGGCCGGGAAAAACTGTTTTTT. Translation: CASSSIGGGREKLFF. The full variable domain, with the rest looked up from reference TRBV5-5 and TRBJ1-4, is DAGVTQSPTHLIKTRGQQVTLRCSPISGHKSVSWYQQVLGQGPQFIFQYYEKEERGRGNFPDRFSARQFPNYSSELNVNALLLGDSALYLCASSSIGGGREKLFFGSGTQLSVL.

This clone has just a few counts. The CDR3 is CASMTSGQGFRPQHF. The CDR3 nucleotides are TGTGCCAGCATGACCTCGGGACAGGGGTTCCGGCCCCAGCATTTT. The rearrangement joins TRBV6-5 to TRBJ1-5; 10 bases map to TRBD1. CDR3 length equals 15 residues. Germline V gene data show CDR1 as MNHEY and CDR2 as SVGAGI. After removal of 7 bases from V and 9 bases from J, the junction contained 12 bases not matched to a gene.

This clone showed up just once. The chain is built from TRBV20-1 and TRBJ1-4; the D is unclear. Looked up from germline, CDR1 is DFQATT and CDR2 is SNEGSKA (reference sequence). This CDR3 comprises 11 residues. V lost 3 bases to trimming and J lost 7 bases, with 6 bases between them. CDR3 in amino acids: CSASRGEKLFF. CDR3 coding DNA: TGCAGTGCTAGCCGGGGTGAAAAACTGTTTTTT.

Only one count was recorded for this clone. The chain couples TRBV6-6 to TRBJ2-2, with TRBD1 identical over 7 bases. J gave up 6 bases and V 5 bases, and 3 bases lay outside the gene matches. The CDR3 extends over 13 amino acids. The V gene's germline CDR1 is MNHNY and CDR2 SVGAGI (reference sequence). CDR3 region: CASSRDSPGELFF. The DNA of the CDR3 is TGTGCCAGCAGTAGGGACAGCCCCGGGGAGCTGTTTTTT.

V and J are TRBV2 and TRBJ2-7, with D possibly being TRBD2 (7 bases). V was shortened by 8 bases and J by 0 bases, with 20 bases between the two germline ends. This CDR3 comprises 16 residues. Per the germline V gene, CDR1 is SNHLY and CDR2 is FYNNEI. CDR3 DNA: TGTGCCAGCGTCCCGAGGGAGGGGGAGAGCTCCTACGAGCAGTACTTC. This sequence encodes CASVPREGESSYEQYF.

This sequence joins TRBV11-3 and TRBJ2-1, with TRBD2 identical over 9 bases. This CDR3 comprises 15 residues. Germline CDR1 and CDR2: SGHNT and YENEEA. Germline trimming cut 5 bases from V and 4 bases from J; bases unmatched to any gene: 6. The CDR3 DNA follows: TGTGCCAGCAGCCCAACTAGCGGGTCTTACAATGAGCAGTTCTTC. This translates into CASSPTSGSYNEQFF.

This chain links TRBV24-1 with TRBJ2-5; weak D call: TRBD1 (5 bases). V was pared by 4 bases and J by 1 base, with 18 bases between. In germline, CDR1 is KGHDR, CDR2 SFDVKD. The CDR3 has 17 residues. CDR3 amino acids: CATSDLGKGVLQETQYF. In nucleotides, the CDR3 is TGTGCCACCAGTGACCTAGGGAAAGGGGTACTCCAAGAGACCCAGTACTTC.

The chain is built from TRBV10-3 and TRBJ1-5, with TRBD1 as a possible D gene (6 bases). V was trimmed by 0 bases and J by 7 bases, leaving 16 bases between them. The CDR3 spans 16 residues. Per the germline V gene, CDR1 is ENHRY and CDR2 is SYGVKD. CDR3 nucleotides: TGTGCCATCAGTGAGTCGATAGACACAGGGATCCAGCCCCAGCATTTT. As protein: CAISESIDTGIQPQHF.

The genes are TRBV25-1 and TRBJ2-3; no definite D call. The CDR3 runs 11 residues. Trimming shortened V by 7 bases and J by 6 bases, and 8 bases separated the two germline ends. Germline V CDR1 and CDR2: MGHDK, SYGVNS. CDR3 sequence (DNA): TGTGCCAGCACCAACCGGGATACGCAGTATTTT. Protein: CASTNRDTQYF.

Only one count was recorded for this clone. This chain uses TRBV11-2 with TRBJ1-1; D remains ambiguous. Germline V gene lookup returns CDR1 SGHAT and CDR2 FQNNGV. Trimming removed 0 bases from V and 4 bases from J, with 12 bases in between. The length of the CDR3 is 15 residues. CDR3 DNA sequence: TGTGCCAGCAGCTTAGAGGCCGGGAAGGGCACTGAAGCTTTCTTT. Encoded protein: CASSLEAGKGTEAFF.

This clone was picked up a small number of times. V usage is TRBV6-5 and J usage is TRBJ1-5; no clear D gene. The germline gives CDR1 MNHEY, CDR2 SVGAGI. The CDR3 extends over 12 amino acids. The V end was cut by 6 bases, the J end by 8 bases, with 11 bases between. CDR3 protein: CASSLSLEPQHF. The DNA of the CDR3 is TGTGCCAGCAGCCTAAGTCTGGAGCCCCAGCATTTT.

The chain combines TRBV28 with TRBJ1-5; TRBD1 aligns across 10 bases. This CDR3 region has 18 residues. V dropped 6 bases and J dropped 0; count of bases not matched to a gene: 11. From germline, CDR1 is MDHEN and CDR2 SYDVKM. The CDR3 here is CASSQTGGIEYSNQPQHF. In DNA form, the CDR3 reads TGTGCCAGCAGCCAGACAGGGGGCATCGAATATAGCAATCAGCCCCAGCATTTT. Supplemented by reference TRBV28 and TRBJ1-5, the full variable domain reads DVKVTQSSRYLVKRTGEKVFLECVQDMDHENMFWYRQDPGLGLRLIYFSYDVKMKEKGDIPEGYSVSREKKERFSLILESASTNQTSMYLCASSQTGGIEYSNQPQHFGDGTRLSIL.

The CDR3 loop is CASSYEGADTQYF. In DNA form, the CDR3 reads TGTGCCAGCAGCTACGAGGGGGCTGATACGCAGTATTTT. This rearrangement joins TRBV5-4 to TRBJ2-3, with TRBD1 matching 7 bases. This CDR3 contains 13 residues. The V segment lost 3 bases and the J segment 6 bases; nucleotides outside the gene matches: 4. Looked up from germline, CDR1 is SGHNT and CDR2 is YYREEE (reference sequence).

The chain links TRBV14 to TRBJ2-5, with D perhaps TRBD2 (5 bases). V was clipped by 2 bases and J by 1 base, with 8 bases between them. The CDR3 runs 14 residues. The germline CDR1 and CDR2 sequences are SGHDN and FVKESK. DNA of the CDR3: TGTGCCAGCAGCCAATGGGGAGCCCAAGAGACCCAGTACTTC. Encoded protein: CASSQWGAQETQYF. The entire variable domain, with the rest obtained from reference TRBV14 and TRBJ2-5, is as follows: EAGVTQFPSHSVIEKGQTVTLRCDPISGHDNLYWYRRVMGKEIKFLLHFVKESKQDESGMPNNRFLAERTGGTYSTLKVQPAELEDSGVYFCASSQWGAQETQYFGPGTRLLVL.

The V call is TRBV28, the J call TRBJ2-1; 12 bases are a match to TRBD1. The CDR3 is made up of 16 amino acids. Germline values: CDR1 MDHEN, CDR2 SYDVKM. Germline trimming cut 8 bases from V and 8 bases from J; bases unmatched to any gene: 13. The CDR3 region has the DNA TGTGCCAGCCTCCCGGGACAGGGGGCACGCGGTTATGAGCAGTTCTTC. It translates to CASLPGQGARGYEQFF.

The gene calls are TRBV6-5 and TRBJ2-7, with 7 nucleotides matching TRBD1. The germline gives CDR1 MNHEY, CDR2 SVGAGI. The CDR3 loop spans 14 amino acids. The trim removed 10 bases at V and 7 bases at J, leaving 16 bases unmatched. CDR3 DNA sequence: TGTGCCACCTTACCGGGACAGTACATGTTGGAGCAGTACTTC. This encodes CATLPGQYMLEQYF.

The chain joins TRBV13 to TRBJ2-1; 11 bases agree with TRBD2. V was pared by 2 bases and J by 7 bases, with 16 bases of the junction left unmatched. The CDR3 is 19 amino acids. Per the germline V gene, CDR1 is PRHDT and CDR2 is FYEKMQ (reference sequence). In DNA, the CDR3 is TGTGCCAGCAGCTTACTAACAGGGGCCTTTGGGACTAGCGGTAATGAGCAGTTCTTC. Its translation is CASSLLTGAFGTSGNEQFF.